These 15 T cell receptor beta chains came from one sample sequenced in a study of cytomegalovirus exposure and HLA in healthy donors. PCR amplification relied on 60 Vbeta primers (plus 13 Jbeta primers). The assay was immunoSEQ multiplex PCR, and TCRdb's table has in-frame clones only and misses some. The table records roughly 150,000 clones, roughly 80% of them present only once. Sequencing was done on a sample of PBMCs. The receptor set was obtained from a male donor in good health and CMV-seronegative.

The chain combines TRBV28 with TRBJ2-7; TRBD2 matches 11 bases. Looked up from germline, CDR1 is MDHEN and CDR2 is SYDVKM. Germline trimming cut 7 bases from V and 4 bases from J; bases unmatched to any gene: 6. CDR3 size: 14 residues. CDR3 loop: CASTSGLAEYEQYF. The DNA for the CDR3 is TGTGCCAGCACTTCGGGACTAGCGGAATACGAGCAGTACTTC.

The chain is built from TRBV7-9 and TRBJ1-2; tentatively, D is TRBD1 (5 bases). The CDR3 loop spans 12 amino acids. V lost 8 bases and J lost 5, with 12 bases in between. Per the germline V gene, CDR1 is SEHNR and CDR2 is FQNEAQ (reference sequence). The CDR3 coding sequence is TGTGCCAGCGCAGGGATTTGGTATGGCTACACCTTC. Its protein is CASAGIWYGYTF.

The rearrangement joins TRBV7-9 to TRBJ2-5, with 12 nucleotides matching TRBD2. The CDR3 has 17 amino acids. Germline-derived CDR1 and CDR2 are SEHNR and FQNEAQ (reference sequence). J gave up 4 bases and V 3 bases, and 9 bases lay outside the gene matches. Written as DNA, the CDR3 is TGTGCCAGCAGCTTTGGTCTAGCGGGAGGGCCGGGAGAGACCCAGTACTTC. It encodes CASSFGLAGGPGETQYF.

J is TRBJ2-1 and V is TRBV11-1; possible D gene TRBD1, 5 bases. Per germline, CDR1 SGHAT and CDR2 FQDESV (reference sequence). The CDR3 sequence is 14 residues long. The V end lost 0 bases, the J end lost 8 bases, and 11 bases lay between the germline ends. In DNA, the CDR3 is TGTGCCAGCAGCTTAGCTCCAGGGATTTATGAGCAGTTCTTC. Translating it yields CASSLAPGIYEQFF.

This chain uses TRBV7-3 with TRBJ1-6; perhaps TRBD1 as D (5 bases). CDR1 and CDR2 from the germline V gene are SGHTA and FQGTGA. This CDR3 comprises 15 residues. V was pared by 5 bases and J by 10 bases, with 18 bases between. CDR3 nucleotide sequence: TGTGCCAGCAGCCCTTCAGTACCTCGGGGGTCACCCCTCCACTTT. As protein: CASSPSVPRGSPLHF. The whole variable domain, filled in from reference TRBV7-3 and TRBJ1-6, reads GAGVSQTPSNKVTEKGKYVELRCDPISGHTALYWYRQSLGQGPEFLIYFQGTGAADDSGLPNDRFFAVRPEGSVSTLKIQRTERGDSAVYLCASSPSVPRGSPLHFGNGTRLTVT.

The chain is built from TRBV29-1 and TRBJ2-7, with 7 positions matching TRBD2. Losses at the gene ends were 2 bases for V and 6 bases for J; bases not matched to a gene: 19. This CDR3 has 17 residues. Looked up from germline, CDR1 is SQVTM and CDR2 is ANQGSEA. CDR3 in amino acids: CSVELKGRQGGVLEQYF. The CDR3 nucleotides read TGCAGCGTTGAACTCAAGGGTCGGCAGGGAGGGGTCCTCGAGCAGTACTTC.

The chain couples TRBV7-8 to TRBJ2-2; D is perhaps TRBD1 (7 bases). In germline, CDR1 is SGHVS, CDR2 FQNEAQ. Trimming pared 6 bases from V and 4 bases from J, leaving 15 bases between. The CDR3 is 15 residues long. In nucleotides, the CDR3 is TGTGCCAGCAGTTTGGAGGGGGCTCTCACCGGGGAGCTGTTTTTT. Protein product: CASSLEGALTGELFF.

This clone was found once. The V gene is TRBV6-5, the J gene TRBJ2-1; no clear D. CDR1 is MNHEY and CDR2 is SVGAGI in the germline V gene. Trimming took off 1 base at V and 3 bases at J, with 13 bases between the two ends. CDR3 length equals 16 residues. This CDR3 reads CASSYLRGGHYNEQFF. CDR3 bases: TGTGCCAGCAGTTACTTGCGAGGCGGTCACTACAATGAGCAGTTCTTC.

CDR3 protein: CASSQERGGWGNTIYF. The CDR3 nucleotides are TGTGCCAGCAGCCAAGAACGGGGGGGCTGGGGAAACACCATATATTTT. This chain joins TRBV4-2 and TRBJ1-3; possible D gene TRBD1, 6 bases. Trimming left V 0 bases short and J 4 bases short, with 13 bases between. The CDR3 is made up of 16 amino acids. Germline V gene sequence: CDR1 LGHNA, CDR2 YNFKEQ.

The chain is built from TRBV5-5 and TRBJ2-3; D is possibly TRBD1 (5 bases). The CDR3 contains 14 residues. Germline V lookup: CDR1 SGHKS, CDR2 YYEKEE (reference sequence). V was clipped by 0 bases and J by 5 bases, with 10 bases between them. The DNA for the CDR3 is TGTGCCAGCAGCTTGGGGCAGGGCGGAGATACGCAGTATTTT. Translating it yields CASSLGQGGDTQYF.

This clone has just one count. This chain uses TRBV7-9 with TRBJ2-7; the D gene is possibly TRBD2 (6 bases). Per the germline V gene, CDR1 is SEHNR and CDR2 is FQNEAQ (reference sequence). The germline V and J ends were trimmed by 3 bases and 2 bases, with 8 bases remaining between them. The CDR3 totals 13 residues. CDR3 sequence (DNA): TGTGCCAGCAGCTTCACGGGAGCCTACGAGCAGTACTTC. Protein sequence: CASSFTGAYEQYF.

The J gene is TRBJ1-2, the V gene TRBV27; TRBD1 is a possible D gene (5 bases). Trimming pared 5 bases from V and 2 bases from J, leaving 12 bases between. Germline CDR1 reads MNHEY; CDR2 reads SMNVEV (reference sequence). The CDR3 contains 14 residues. The CDR3 DNA follows: TGTGCCAGCAGTCAAACCCGACAGAACTATGGCTACACCTTC. This sequence encodes CASSQTRQNYGYTF.

The chain carries TRBV7-3 and TRBJ2-3, with D possibly matching TRBD1 (6 bases). Trimming left V 5 bases short and J 3 bases short, with 9 bases between. Germline V CDR1 and CDR2: SGHTA, FQGTGA. CDR3 size: 13 residues. The CDR3 DNA follows: TGTGCCAGCAGCCGCGACAGGACAGATACGCAGTATTTT. Protein sequence: CASSRDRTDTQYF.

The CDR3 reads CASRTAGGRGDTQYF. DNA of the CDR3: TGTGCCAGCAGGACCGCAGGCGGGAGGGGAGATACGCAGTATTTT. The chain couples TRBV6-1 to TRBJ2-3; the match to TRBD2 covers 9 bases. This CDR3 has 15 amino acids. CDR1 MNHNS and CDR2 SASEGT come from the germline V gene. J lost 5 bases, V lost 6 bases, and 9 bases had no gene match.

This clone was seen a handful of times. The J gene is TRBJ2-6, the V gene TRBV7-6, with D uncertain. Deletions cut 10 bases from V and 0 bases from J, with 10 bases between. CDR3 length: 14 amino acids. Germline V gene sequence: CDR1 SGHVS, CDR2 FNYEAQ. The CDR3 coding sequence is TGTGCCACAACAGCTTTCTCTGGGGCCAACGTCCTGACTTTC. The encoded protein is CATTAFSGANVLTF. Full variable domain (missing parts from reference TRBV7-6 and TRBJ2-6): GAGVSQSPRYKVTKRGQDVALRCDPISGHVSLYWYRQALGQGPEFLTYFNYEAQQDKSGLPNDRFSAERPEGSISTLTIQRTEQRDSAMYRCATTAFSGANVLTFGAGSRLTVL.